This record looks at one TCR beta chain sequence and its context. Amplified TCR beta CDR3 regions derived from RNA transcripts. In the first-round RT-PCR of the TCR CDR3, the HTBI primer set was used. TCRdb passed the multiplex PCR reads through MiXCR, listing each CDR3 protein once. The sample lists about 700,000 distinct CDR3 sequences, roughly 15% occurring once. These data come from a study of T cells in Graves' hyperthyroidism and ophthalmopathy. CDR3 length equals 14 residues. CDR1 is MGHRA, CDR2 YSYEKL, per germline. Trimming took off 5 bases at V and 9 bases at J, with 19 bases between the two ends.

This rearrangement joins TRBV4-1 to TRBJ1-2; D might be TRBD1 (5 bases). The sequencing input was blood. The source of this sequence is a young woman with Graves' hyperthyroidism. CDR3 nucleotide sequence: TGCGCCAGCAGCGTGGCCTTGGGGCCGAATCGCTACACCTTC. Its protein is CASSVALGPNRYTF.